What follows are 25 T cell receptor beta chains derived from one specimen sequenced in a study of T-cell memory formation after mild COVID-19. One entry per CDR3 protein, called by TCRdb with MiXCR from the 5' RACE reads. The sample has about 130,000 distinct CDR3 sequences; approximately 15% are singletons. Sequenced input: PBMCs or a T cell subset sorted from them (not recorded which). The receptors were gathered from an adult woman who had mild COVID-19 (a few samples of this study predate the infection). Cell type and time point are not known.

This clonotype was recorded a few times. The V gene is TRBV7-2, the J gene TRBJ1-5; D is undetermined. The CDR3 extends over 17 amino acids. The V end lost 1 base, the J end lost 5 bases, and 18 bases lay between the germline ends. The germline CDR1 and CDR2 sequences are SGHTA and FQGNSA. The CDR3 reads CASSLDHPPKGYQPQHF. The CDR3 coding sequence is TGTGCCAGCAGCTTAGACCACCCACCCAAGGGTTATCAGCCCCAGCATTTT. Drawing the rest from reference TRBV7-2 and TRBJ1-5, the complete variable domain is GAGVSQSPSNKVTEKGKDVELRCDPISGHTALYWYRQSLGQGLEFLIYFQGNSAPDKSGLPSDRFSAERTGGSVSTLTIQRTQQEDSAVYLCASSLDHPPKGYQPQHFGDGTRLSIL.

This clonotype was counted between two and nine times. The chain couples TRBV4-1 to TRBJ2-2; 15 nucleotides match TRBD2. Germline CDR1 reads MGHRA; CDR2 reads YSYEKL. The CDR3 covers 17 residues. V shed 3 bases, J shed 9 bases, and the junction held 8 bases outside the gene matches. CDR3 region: CASSQTGLAGGPRELFF. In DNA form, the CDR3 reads TGCGCCAGCAGCCAGACCGGACTAGCGGGAGGGCCCCGGGAGCTGTTTTTT.

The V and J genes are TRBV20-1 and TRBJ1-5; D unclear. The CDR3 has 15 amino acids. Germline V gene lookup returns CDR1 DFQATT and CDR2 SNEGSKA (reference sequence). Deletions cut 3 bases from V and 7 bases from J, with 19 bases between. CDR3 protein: CSARTPVTDYQPQHF. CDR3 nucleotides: TGCAGTGCTAGGACACCCGTAACAGACTACCAGCCCCAGCATTTT.

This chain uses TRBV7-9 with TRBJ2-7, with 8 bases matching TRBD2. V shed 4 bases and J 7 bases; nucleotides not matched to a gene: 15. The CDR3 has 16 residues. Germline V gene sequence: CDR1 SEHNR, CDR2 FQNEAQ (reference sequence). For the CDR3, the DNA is TGTGCCAGCAGCTCCCGAAGCGGGAGTATCGGTGGGGAGCAGTACTTC. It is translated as CASSSRSGSIGGEQYF.

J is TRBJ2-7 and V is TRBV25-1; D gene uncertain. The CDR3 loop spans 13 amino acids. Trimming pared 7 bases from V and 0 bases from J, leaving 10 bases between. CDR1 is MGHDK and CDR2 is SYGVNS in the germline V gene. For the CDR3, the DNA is TGTGCCAGCACCAAACGCTACTCCTACGAGCAGTACTTC. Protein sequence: CASTKRYSYEQYF.

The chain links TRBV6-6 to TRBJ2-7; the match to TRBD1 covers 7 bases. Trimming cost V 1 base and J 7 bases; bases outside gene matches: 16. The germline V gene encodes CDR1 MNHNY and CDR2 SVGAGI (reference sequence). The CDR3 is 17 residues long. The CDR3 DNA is TGTGCCAGCAGTTACTTTGCTTTACAGGGGCTAACGGGAGAGCAGTACTTC. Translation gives CASSYFALQGLTGEQYF.

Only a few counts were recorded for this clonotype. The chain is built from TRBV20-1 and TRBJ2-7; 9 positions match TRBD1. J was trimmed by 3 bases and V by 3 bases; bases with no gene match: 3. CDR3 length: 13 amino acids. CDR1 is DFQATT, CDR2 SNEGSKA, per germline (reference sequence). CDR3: CSASRDRVYEQYF. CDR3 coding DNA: TGCAGTGCTAGTCGGGACAGGGTCTACGAGCAGTACTTC.

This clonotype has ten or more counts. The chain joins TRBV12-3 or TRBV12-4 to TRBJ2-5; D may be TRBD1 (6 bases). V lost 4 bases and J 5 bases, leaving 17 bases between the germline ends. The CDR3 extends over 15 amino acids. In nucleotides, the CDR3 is TGTGCCAGCAGTTCTCGAGGGGGACCAATCGAGACCCAGTACTTC. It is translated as CASSSRGGPIETQYF.

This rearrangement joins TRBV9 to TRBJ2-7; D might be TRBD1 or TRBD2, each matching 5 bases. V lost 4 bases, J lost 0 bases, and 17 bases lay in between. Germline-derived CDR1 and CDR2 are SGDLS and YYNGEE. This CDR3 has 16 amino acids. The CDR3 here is CASSLRDASSSYEQYF. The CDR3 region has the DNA TGTGCCAGCAGCTTACGGGACGCCTCCTCCTCCTACGAGCAGTACTTC.

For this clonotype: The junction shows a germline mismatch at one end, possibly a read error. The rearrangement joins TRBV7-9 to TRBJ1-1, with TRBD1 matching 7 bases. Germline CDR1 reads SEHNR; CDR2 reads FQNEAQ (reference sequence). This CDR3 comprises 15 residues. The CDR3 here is CASTLQGLPNTEAFF. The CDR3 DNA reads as TGTGCCAGCACCTTACAGGGGTTGCCGAACACTGAAGCTTTCTTT.

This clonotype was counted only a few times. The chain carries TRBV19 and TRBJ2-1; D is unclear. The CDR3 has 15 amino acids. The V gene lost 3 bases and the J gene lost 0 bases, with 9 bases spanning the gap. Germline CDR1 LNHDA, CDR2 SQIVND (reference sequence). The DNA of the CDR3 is TGTGCCAGTAGTATTGTGGTGTTCTCCTACAATGAGCAGTTCTTC. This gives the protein CASSIVVFSYNEQFF.

The CDR3 DNA is TGTGCCAGCAGCCCCCAGAACGAGCAGTACTTC. It is translated as CASSPQNEQYF. The chain links TRBV2 to TRBJ2-7; no firm D call. V lost 6 bases to trimming and J lost 5 bases, with 8 bases between them. The CDR3 totals 11 residues. The V gene's germline CDR1 is SNHLY and CDR2 FYNNEI.

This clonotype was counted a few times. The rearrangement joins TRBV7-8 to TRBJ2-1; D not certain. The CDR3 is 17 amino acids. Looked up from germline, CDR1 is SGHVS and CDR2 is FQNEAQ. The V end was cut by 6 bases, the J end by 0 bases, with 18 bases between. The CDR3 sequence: CASRQTWNPSSYNEQFF. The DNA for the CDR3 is TGTGCCAGCAGGCAGACTTGGAACCCCAGCTCCTACAATGAGCAGTTCTTC.

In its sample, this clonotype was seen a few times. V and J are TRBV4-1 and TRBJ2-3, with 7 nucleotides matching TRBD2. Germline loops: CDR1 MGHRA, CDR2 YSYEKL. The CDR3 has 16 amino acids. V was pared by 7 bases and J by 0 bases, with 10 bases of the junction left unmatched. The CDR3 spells CASTAGVAVSTDTQYF. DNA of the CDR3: TGCGCCAGCACCGCGGGGGTAGCGGTGAGCACAGATACGCAGTATTTT.

The CDR3 loop reads CASSFRSRQETQYF. In nucleotides, the CDR3 is TGTGCCAGCAGCTTTCGGAGCAGACAAGAGACCCAGTACTTC. This chain links TRBV7-2 with TRBJ2-5, with D hard to call. Germline V lookup: CDR1 SGHTA, CDR2 FQGNSA. CDR3 length: 14 residues. V lost 3 bases and J lost 2, with 10 bases in between.

As DNA, the CDR3 is TGTGCCATCCTACGGGAACACTATGGCTACACCTTC. Encoded protein: CAILREHYGYTF. The chain is built from TRBV10-3 and TRBJ1-2; D unclear. V was shortened by 8 bases and J by 3 bases, with 10 bases between the two germline ends. Per germline, CDR1 ENHRY and CDR2 SYGVKD. The CDR3 is made up of 12 amino acids.

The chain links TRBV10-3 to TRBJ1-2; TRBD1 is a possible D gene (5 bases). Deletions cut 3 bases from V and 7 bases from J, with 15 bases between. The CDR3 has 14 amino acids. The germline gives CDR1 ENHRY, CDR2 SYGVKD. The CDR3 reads CAISESGPSFGYTF. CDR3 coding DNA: TGTGCCATCAGTGAATCAGGGCCCTCATTTGGCTACACCTTC.

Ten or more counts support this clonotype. In DNA, the CDR3 is TGTGCCAGCAGCTCTCAGCGGGAGTCCTACAATGAGCAGTTCTTC. It yields the protein CASSSQRESYNEQFF. The chain joins TRBV13 to TRBJ2-1, with 8 bases that match TRBD2. CDR3 length: 15 residues. In germline, CDR1 is PRHDT, CDR2 FYEKMQ (reference sequence). Trimming cost V 4 bases and J 1 base; bases outside gene matches: 3.

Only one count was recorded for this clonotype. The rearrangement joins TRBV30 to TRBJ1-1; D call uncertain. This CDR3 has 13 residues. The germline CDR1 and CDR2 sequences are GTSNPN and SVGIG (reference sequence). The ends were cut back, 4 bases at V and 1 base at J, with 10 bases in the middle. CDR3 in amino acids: CAWTHTGNTEAFF. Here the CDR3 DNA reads TGTGCCTGGACTCACACGGGGAACACTGAAGCTTTCTTT.

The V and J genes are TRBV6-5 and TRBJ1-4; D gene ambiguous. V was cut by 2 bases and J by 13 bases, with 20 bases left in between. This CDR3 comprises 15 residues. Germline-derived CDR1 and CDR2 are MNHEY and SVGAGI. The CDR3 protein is CASSYGMGFGRGLFF. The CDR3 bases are TGTGCCAGCAGTTACGGCATGGGCTTCGGTCGGGGACTGTTTTTT.

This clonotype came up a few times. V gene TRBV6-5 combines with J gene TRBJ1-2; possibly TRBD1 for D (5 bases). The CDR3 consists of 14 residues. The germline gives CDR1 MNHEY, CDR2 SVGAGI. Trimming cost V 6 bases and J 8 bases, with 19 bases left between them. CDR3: CASSRSVDQGGYTF. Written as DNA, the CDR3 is TGTGCCAGCAGCCGCTCGGTTGACCAGGGCGGCTACACCTTC.

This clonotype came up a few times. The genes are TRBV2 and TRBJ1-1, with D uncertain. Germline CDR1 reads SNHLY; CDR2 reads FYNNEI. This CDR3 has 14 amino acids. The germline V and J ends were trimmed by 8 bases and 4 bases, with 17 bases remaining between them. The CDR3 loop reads CASGLLSPGTEAFF. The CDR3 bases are TGTGCCAGCGGTCTTTTGAGCCCCGGCACTGAAGCTTTCTTT.

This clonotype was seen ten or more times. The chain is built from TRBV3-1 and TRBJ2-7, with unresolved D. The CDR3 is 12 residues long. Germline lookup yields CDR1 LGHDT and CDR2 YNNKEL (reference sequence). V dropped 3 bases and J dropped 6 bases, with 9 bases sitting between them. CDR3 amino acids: CASSQPPVEQYF. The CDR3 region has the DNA TGTGCCAGCAGCCAGCCGCCGGTCGAGCAGTACTTC.

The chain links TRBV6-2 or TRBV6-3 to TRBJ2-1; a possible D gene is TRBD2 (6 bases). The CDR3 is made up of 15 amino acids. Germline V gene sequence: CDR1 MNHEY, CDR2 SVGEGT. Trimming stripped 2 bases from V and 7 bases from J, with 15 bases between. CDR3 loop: CASSYPGTLLNEQFF. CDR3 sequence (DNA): TGTGCCAGCAGTTACCCCGGGACTCTGTTGAATGAGCAGTTCTTC.

In DNA form, the CDR3 reads TGTGCCAGCAGCTTGCAGGGGGCAACTGGAAACACCATATATTTT. This codes for CASSLQGATGNTIYF. This sequence joins TRBV7-6 and TRBJ1-3, with 8 bases fitting TRBD1. In germline, CDR1 is SGHVS, CDR2 FNYEAQ. V lost 3 bases to trimming and J lost 2 bases; unmatched junction nucleotides: 3. The CDR3 sequence is 15 residues long.